A selection of T cell receptor beta chains follows, all from one sample in a study of metastatic and nonmetastatic thyroid tumors. Through MiXCR, TCRdb re-clonotyped the PCR reads. This table holds about 92,000 clones, about 15% found once. Sample: blood. The receptors were sampled from a female donor with papillary thyroid cancer or a benign thyroid nodule (not recorded which). Some clones in this sample may be carry-over from other donors' samples. Both conserved end residues are part of each CDR3. A D gene is named only where the DNA matches it firmly. Not every row has a clone size; where given, it reads once, few, many or a size class.

TRBJ1-4 | . | . | TRBV4-1 | CASSQAGTATNEKLFF | TGCGCCAGCAGCCAAGCCGGTACGGCAACTAATGAAAAACTGTTTTTT
TRBJ2-4 | TRBD2 | many | TRBV6-1 | CAIRSALAGAKNIQYF | TGTGCCATCCGATCGGCACTAGCGGGGGCCAAAAACATTCAGTACTTC
TRBJ2-1 | . | once | TRBV9 | CASSVEGAQGSFNEQFF | TGTGCCAGCAGCGTAGAAGGCGCCCAGGGGTCCTTTAATGAGCAGTTCTTC
TRBJ2-7 | TRBD1 | many | TRBV18 | CASSPPLGQGAEQYF | TGTGCCAGCTCACCACCTTTGGGACAGGGGGCCGAGCAGTACTTC
TRBJ1-3 | . | many | TRBV4-1 | CASSQGGGSGNTIYF | TGCGCCAGCAGCCAAGGTGGCGGTAGCGGAAACACCATATATTTT
TRBJ2-5 | TRBD1 | few | TRBV20-1 | CSASRDSPGQETQYF | TGCAGTGCTAGTCGGGACAGCCCCGGCCAAGAGACCCAGTACTTC
TRBJ1-2 | . | . | TRBV9 | CASIVGQGLIYGYTF | TGTGCCAGCATCGTAGGGCAGGGTTTAATCTATGGCTACACCTTC
TRBJ1-1 | . | . | TRBV28 | CASREVGWKNTEAFF | TGTGCCAGCAGAGAGGTTGGGTGGAAGAACACTGAAGCTTTCTTT
TRBJ1-3 | TRBD1 | many | TRBV4-2 | CASSQSGQGSGNTIYF | TGTGCCAGCAGCCAATCGGGACAGGGTTCGGGAAACACCATATATTTT
TRBJ1-1 | . | many | TRBV28 | CASSPHENTEAFF | TGTGCCAGCAGTCCTCACGAGAACACTGAAGCTTTCTTT
TRBJ1-3 | . | few | TRBV12-3/TRBV12-4 | CASSSLGVSGNTIYF | TGTGCCAGCAGTTCCCTAGGAGTCTCTGGAAACACCATATATTTT
TRBJ2-7 | . | . | TRBV7-9 | CASSPRAGATYEQYF | TGTGCCAGCAGCCCCAGGGCGGGGGCCACCTACGAGCAGTACTTC
TRBJ1-1 | . | many | TRBV6-5 | CASSYSRSGRDTEAFF | TGTGCCAGCAGTTACTCGAGGTCGGGGAGGGACACTGAAGCTTTCTTT
TRBJ1-2 | . | many | TRBV5-1 | CASSPSGTNHGYTF | TGCGCCAGCAGCCCCTCGGGGACAAACCATGGCTACACCTTC
TRBJ1-5 | . | many | TRBV28 | CASSPRGKGGQPQHF | TGTGCCAGCAGCCCCAGGGGAAAAGGAGGTCAGCCCCAGCATTTT
TRBJ1-6 | TRBD1 | many | TRBV18 | CASSGQEYNSPLHF | TGTGCCAGCTCAGGACAGGAATATAATTCACCCCTCCACTTT
TRBJ2-3 | . | many | TRBV4-1 | CASSQDRLSADTQYF | TGCGCCAGCAGCCAAGATCGTCTGAGCGCAGATACGCAGTATTTT
TRBJ2-5 | . | many | TRBV19 | CASSTLTDSPQETQYF | TGTGCCAGTAGTACCTTAACGGACAGCCCGCAAGAGACCCAGTACTTC
TRBJ2-5 | . | . | TRBV6-2/TRBV6-3 | CASSLELEETQYF | TGTGCCAGCAGCTTAGAGCTTGAAGAGACCCAGTACTTC
TRBJ1-5 | TRBD1 | . | TRBV20-1 | CSARDREGNQPQHF | TGCAGTGCTAGGGACAGGGAGGGCAATCAGCCCCAGCATTTT
TRBJ2-4 | TRBD1 | . | TRBV5-1 | CASSLGQGATPGAKNIQYF | TGCGCCAGCAGCTTGGGACAGGGGGCCACTCCGGGTGCCAAAAACATTCAGTACTTC
TRBJ2-5 | TRBD1 | . | TRBV18 | CSISPQGDRETQYF | TGTTCCATCTCACCACAGGGGGACAGAGAGACCCAGTACTTC
TRBJ1-6 | . | many | TRBV7-8 | CASSLDTASSYNSPLHF | TGTGCCAGCAGCTTAGATACAGCGAGCTCCTATAATTCACCCCTCCACTTT